The 30 T cell receptor beta chains listed next were all sequenced from one sample in a study of T cell changes during pregnancy in multiple sclerosis. Assay used: immunoSEQ multiplex PCR; TCRdb lists only in-frame clones, some missing. The table lists roughly 13,000 clones, approximately 93% of them singletons. This specimen consisted of peripheral blood, obtained in the second trimester of pregnancy. Receptors were obtained from a female donor in good health, enrolled as a control in a pregnancy study.

V is TRBV5-1 and J is TRBJ2-7; no clear D. Germline V gene data show CDR1 as SGHRS and CDR2 as YFSETQ. The germline V and J ends were trimmed by 0 bases and 2 bases, with 6 bases remaining between them. This CDR3 region has 13 residues. The CDR3 nucleotides read TGCGCCAGCAGCTTGGGCGGCCCCTACGAGCAGTACTTC. It specifies CASSLGGPYEQYF.

The rearrangement joins TRBV9 to TRBJ2-1; TRBD1 is a possible D gene (6 bases). Germline assignment: CDR1 SGDLS and CDR2 YYNGEE. The V end was cut by 3 bases, the J end by 9 bases, with 7 bases between. CDR3 size: 11 residues. The CDR3 here is CASSEGGEQFF. The CDR3 DNA follows: TGTGCCAGCAGCGAAGGGGGTGAGCAGTTCTTC.

This clone was recorded once. V and J are TRBV9 and TRBJ2-5, with TRBD2 identical over 10 bases. This CDR3 is built from 18 residues. CDR1 is SGDLS, CDR2 YYNGEE, per germline. J gave up 0 bases and V 3 bases, and 11 bases lay outside the gene matches. The CDR3 nucleotides read TGTGCCAGCAGCGCGGAGACCTTAGCGGGGGGTCACCAAGAGACCCAGTACTTC. It translates to CASSAETLAGGHQETQYF.

V and J are TRBV7-9 and TRBJ2-1, with D possibly being TRBD2 (6 bases). Trimming shortened V by 5 bases and J by 8 bases, and 16 bases separated the two germline ends. Germline V CDR1 and CDR2: SEHNR, FQNEAQ (reference sequence). The CDR3 is made up of 14 amino acids. The DNA for the CDR3 is TGTGCCAGCAGCCCCACCGCGGGGTGGGATGAGCAGTTCTTC. Translation: CASSPTAGWDEQFF.

The chain combines TRBV2 with TRBJ2-3, with D possibly being TRBD2 (6 bases). The CDR3 covers 13 residues. V was pared by 6 bases and J by 6 bases, with 13 bases between. Germline V gene lookup returns CDR1 SNHLY and CDR2 FYNNEI. CDR3 region: CASRRDSQDTQYF. CDR3 in DNA: TGTGCCAGCAGACGGGACTCCCAGGATACGCAGTATTTT.

The chain carries TRBV29-1 and TRBJ2-6, with D tentatively TRBD1 (5 bases). This CDR3 is built from 14 residues. Germline loops: CDR1 SQVTM, CDR2 ANQGSEA. The ends were cut back, 0 bases at V and 2 bases at J, with 5 bases in the middle. The CDR3 region is CSVEEQAGANVLTF. CDR3 nucleotide sequence: TGCAGCGTTGAAGAACAGGCTGGGGCCAACGTCCTGACTTTC. The full variable domain, in which reference TRBV29-1 and TRBJ2-6 provide the parts outside the CDR3, is SAVISQKPSRDICQRGTSLTIQCQVDSQVTMMFWYRQQPGQSLTLIATANQGSEATYESGFVIDKFPISRPNLTFSTLTVSNMSPEDSSIYLCSVEEQAGANVLTFGAGSRLTVL.

The chain joins TRBV2 to TRBJ1-5; TRBD1 matches 8 bases. V shed 6 bases, J shed 1 base, and the junction held 2 bases outside the gene matches. Germline CDR1 SNHLY, CDR2 FYNNEI. The CDR3 is made up of 14 amino acids. CDR3 protein: CASRDRVSNQPQHF. In nucleotides, the CDR3 is TGTGCCAGCAGGGACAGGGTCAGCAATCAGCCCCAGCATTTT. The full variable domain, with the rest looked up from reference TRBV2 and TRBJ1-5, is EPEVTQTPSHQVTQMGQEVILRCVPISNHLYFYWYRQILGQKVEFLVSFYNNEISEKSEIFDDQFSVERPDGSNFTLKIRSTKLEDSAMYFCASRDRVSNQPQHFGDGTRLSIL.

This chain uses TRBV7-9 with TRBJ2-2; possible D gene TRBD1, 6 bases. V gave up 2 bases and J gave up 7 bases, with 11 bases separating them. Germline V gives CDR1 SEHNR, CDR2 FQNEAQ (reference sequence). This CDR3 contains 14 residues. This CDR3 is CASSLLGANGELFF. The CDR3 nucleotides are TGTGCCAGCAGCTTATTGGGGGCTAACGGGGAGCTGTTTTTT.

The chain has TRBV2 and TRBJ2-3, with D maybe TRBD2 (6 bases). CDR1 is SNHLY, CDR2 FYNNEI, per germline. Trimming cost V 2 bases and J 9 bases, with 15 bases left between them. This CDR3 region has 14 residues. The CDR3 DNA is TGTGCCAGCAGTGAACGCCCCGGAGGGGTAACGCAGTATTTT. It codes for CASSERPGGVTQYF.

This chain joins TRBV7-9 and TRBJ1-5; no definite D call. Germline V CDR1 and CDR2: SEHNR, FQNEAQ (reference sequence). CDR3 length equals 13 residues. Between the trimmed V and J ends, which lost 3 bases and 3 bases, there was a span of 6 bases. The CDR3 sequence is CASSLEINQPQHF. In DNA form, the CDR3 reads TGTGCCAGCAGCTTGGAGATCAATCAGCCCCAGCATTTT.

The chain employs TRBV7-2 and TRBJ2-4; D perhaps matches TRBD1 (6 bases). Germline V CDR1 and CDR2: SGHTA, FQGNSA. Deletions cut 1 base from V and 6 bases from J, with 13 bases between. The CDR3 spans 15 residues. Written as DNA, the CDR3 is TGTGCCAGCAGCTTAGTATCAGGGGTGGGAAACATTCAGTACTTC. Amino acid sequence: CASSLVSGVGNIQYF.

This sequence joins TRBV7-9 and TRBJ2-1, with D maybe TRBD1 (6 bases). Trimming took 1 base from V and 3 from J, leaving 10 bases between them. The CDR3 spans 15 residues. The germline V gene has CDR1 SEHNR and CDR2 FQNEAQ (reference sequence). This chain's CDR3 is CASSLGTAYYNEQFF. The CDR3 bases are TGTGCCAGCAGCTTAGGGACAGCTTACTACAATGAGCAGTTCTTC. The complete variable domain, with remaining parts taken from reference TRBV7-9 and TRBJ2-1, reads DTGVSQNPRHKITKRGQNVTFRCDPISEHNRLYWYRQTLGQGPEFLTYFQNEAQLEKSRLLSDRFSAERPKGSFSTLEIQRTEQGDSAMYLCASSLGTAYYNEQFFGPGTRLTVL.

This clone was observed once. The chain recombines TRBV27 with TRBJ2-1; 12 positions match TRBD2. The J segment lost 6 bases and the V segment lost 5 bases, leaving 5 bases of the junction unmatched. Germline V lookup: CDR1 MNHEY, CDR2 SMNVEV (reference sequence). The CDR3 has 15 amino acids. The CDR3 DNA is TGTGCCAGCAGTCAGACTAGCGGGGGATTCAATGAGCAGTTCTTC. It yields the protein CASSQTSGGFNEQFF.

The V gene is TRBV19, the J gene TRBJ2-5; 8 bases fit TRBD1. This CDR3 is built from 17 residues. The trim removed 5 bases at V and 6 bases at J, leaving 17 bases unmatched. Germline CDR1 is LNHDA and CDR2 is SQIVND (reference sequence). CDR3 bases: TGTGCCAGTAGTCCCGCCGCCGCGACAGGGGATCTGAAGACCCAGTACTTC. It yields the protein CASSPAAATGDLKTQYF.

The rearrangement uses TRBV7-8 and TRBJ2-1; D is undetermined. The CDR3 sequence is 14 residues long. The germline V gene encodes CDR1 SGHVS and CDR2 FQNEAQ. The V gene lost 1 base and the J gene lost 8 bases, with 12 bases spanning the gap. CDR3 in DNA: TGTGCCAGCAGCTTAGGTTCCCCACGCGATGAGCAGTTCTTC. Its translation is CASSLGSPRDEQFF.

V and J are TRBV6-4 and TRBJ2-3; 12 positions match TRBD2. CDR1 MRHNA and CDR2 SNTAGT come from the germline V gene. This CDR3 has 16 residues. Germline trimming cut 2 bases from V and 4 bases from J; bases unmatched to any gene: 4. CDR3 region: CASSDEASGGADTQYF. The CDR3 nucleotides are TGTGCCAGCAGTGACGAGGCTAGCGGGGGGGCAGATACGCAGTATTTT.

The CDR3, as DNA: TGCGCCAGCAGCTCCGTTACTAGCGGGGGTGGGGAGACCCAGTACTTC. Translated, it gives CASSSVTSGGGETQYF. The rearrangement links TRBV5-1 to TRBJ2-5, with 11 nucleotides matching TRBD2. V shed 3 bases and J 5 bases; nucleotides not matched to a gene: 9. Germline CDR1 and CDR2: SGHRS and YFSETQ. The length of the CDR3 is 16 residues.

The chain joins TRBV11-2 to TRBJ2-5; 10 bases agree with TRBD2. CDR1 and CDR2 (germline): SGHAT, FQNNGV. Trimming at V came to 5 bases and at J to 2 bases, leaving 5 bases not matched to a gene. This CDR3 is 15 amino acids long. The CDR3 DNA is TGTGCCAGCAGCCCTGGACTAGCGGAACAAGAGACCCAGTACTTC. Translation gives CASSPGLAEQETQYF. Full variable domain (rest looked up from reference TRBV11-2 and TRBJ2-5): EAGVAQSPRYKIIEKRQSVAFWCNPISGHATLYWYQQILGQGPKLLIQFQNNGVVDDSQLPKDRFSAERLKGVDSTLKIQPAKLEDSAVYLCASSPGLAEQETQYFGPGTRLLVL.

The chain uses TRBV30 and TRBJ1-6, with D perhaps matching TRBD1 (6 bases). Germline V gives CDR1 GTSNPN, CDR2 SVGIG (reference sequence). Trimming left V 2 bases short and J 3 bases short, with 11 bases between. The CDR3 is 15 amino acids. The CDR3 region has the DNA TGTGCCTGGAGTATACAGGGTCGCTATAATTCACCCCTCCACTTT. Amino acid sequence: CAWSIQGRYNSPLHF.

This clone came up once. CDR3 sequence (DNA): TGTGCCAGCAGCCCCTCGAATTTGGGGGGCGAGCAGTACTTC. The encoded protein is CASSPSNLGGEQYF. The chain links TRBV7-2 to TRBJ2-7; tentative D call: TRBD2 (6 bases). The CDR3 extends over 14 amino acids. Germline assignment: CDR1 SGHTA and CDR2 FQGNSA. Trimming left V 5 bases short and J 6 bases short, with 17 bases between.

The chain links TRBV11-3 to TRBJ2-3, with D perhaps TRBD2 (5 bases). This CDR3 is 13 amino acids long. Germline lookup yields CDR1 SGHNT and CDR2 YENEEA. The V end lost 5 bases, the J end lost 2 bases, and 8 bases lay between the germline ends. CDR3 DNA: TGTGCCAGCAGCCTCGGGATCACAGATACGCAGTATTTT. Encoded protein: CASSLGITDTQYF. Supplemented by reference TRBV11-3 and TRBJ2-3, the full variable domain reads EAGVVQSPRYKIIEKKQPVAFWCNPISGHNTLYWYLQNLGQGPELLIRYENEEAVDDSQLPKDRFSAERLKGVDSTLKIQPAELGDSAVYLCASSLGITDTQYFGPGTRLTVL.

The CDR3 here is CASSQGSGPAYEQYF. Here the CDR3 DNA reads TGCGCCAGCAGCCAAGGGAGCGGGCCGGCCTACGAGCAGTACTTC. The chain combines TRBV4-1 with TRBJ2-7, with a possible D match to TRBD2 (6 bases). The germline gives CDR1 MGHRA, CDR2 YSYEKL. Trimming removed 1 base from V and 2 bases from J, with 12 bases in between. This CDR3 comprises 15 residues.

The chain carries TRBV7-8 and TRBJ2-3; TRBD1 aligns across 12 bases. CDR3 length: 17 amino acids. Trimming removed 0 bases from V and 6 bases from J; junction bases left unmatched: 7. Germline V gene sequence: CDR1 SGHVS, CDR2 FQNEAQ. The CDR3 DNA is TGTGCCAGCAGCTTAGCCTTCGGGACAGGGGGCGAGGATACGCAGTATTTT. As protein: CASSLAFGTGGEDTQYF.

This rearrangement joins TRBV6-6 to TRBJ2-7; D perhaps matches TRBD1 (5 bases). In germline, CDR1 is MNHNY, CDR2 SVGAGI (reference sequence). CDR3 length: 13 residues. The germline V and J ends were trimmed by 6 bases and 1 base, with 10 bases remaining between them. The CDR3 DNA is TGTGCCAGCAGGTCTCAGGGATCCTACGAGCAGTACTTC. Its translation: CASRSQGSYEQYF.

The rearrangement joins TRBV18 to TRBJ1-5; D gene unclear. The germline gives CDR1 KGHSH, CDR2 LQKENI. The CDR3 loop spans 13 amino acids. V was pared by 1 base and J by 4 bases, with 5 bases between. The CDR3, as DNA: TGTGCCAGCTCACCACTTTCTAATCAGCCCCAGCATTTT. Its translation is CASSPLSNQPQHF.

The chain combines TRBV27 with TRBJ2-7; 10 nucleotides line up with TRBD2. Per germline, CDR1 MNHEY and CDR2 SMNVEV (reference sequence). V trimming: 2 bases; J trimming: 6 bases; junction bases outside the gene matches: 7. This CDR3 comprises 15 residues. The CDR3 loop reads CASSLKASGSGEQYF. The CDR3 region has the DNA TGTGCCAGCAGTTTAAAGGCTAGCGGGAGTGGCGAGCAGTACTTC.

The chain combines TRBV28 with TRBJ1-2, with 10 nucleotides matching TRBD1. After removal of 8 bases from V and 3 bases from J, the junction contained 9 bases not matched to a gene. The CDR3 is 15 amino acids. CDR1 is MDHEN and CDR2 is SYDVKM in the germline V gene. DNA for the CDR3: TGTGCCAGCCAGGGGGGACAGGGGACCTACTATGGCTACACCTTC. The encoded protein is CASQGGQGTYYGYTF.

The chain joins TRBV10-3 to TRBJ1-1; 8 bases fit TRBD1. The CDR3 has 13 residues. The junction had 8 bases not matched to a gene; V was cut back by 11 bases and J by 3 bases. Germline V gives CDR1 ENHRY, CDR2 SYGVKD. DNA for the CDR3: TGTGCCGTAGGTTCGACAGGGGACACTGAAGCTTTCTTT. Protein sequence: CAVGSTGDTEAFF.

This clone was detected once. The J gene is TRBJ1-2, the V gene TRBV15; D possibly corresponds to TRBD1 (6 bases). Per germline, CDR1 LNHNV and CDR2 YYDKDF (reference sequence). The V end lost 3 bases, the J end lost 1 base, and 9 bases lay between the germline ends. CDR3 length: 14 amino acids. This CDR3 is CATSRVDSNYGYTF. CDR3 DNA sequence: TGTGCCACCAGCAGGGTGGACAGTAACTATGGCTACACCTTC.

The table lists this clone with a count of one. The chain recombines TRBV7-9 with TRBJ2-1; D is ambiguous. Germline loops: CDR1 SEHNR, CDR2 FQNEAQ (reference sequence). The V end lost 5 bases, the J end lost 7 bases, and 12 bases lay between the germline ends. This CDR3 contains 13 residues. DNA for the CDR3: TGTGCCAGCAGCCCCTTGGCCCGTAATGAGCAGTTCTTC. It codes for CASSPLARNEQFF.